Reported below is one TCR beta chain. Sequencing used immunoSEQ multiplex PCR; TCRdb keeps in-frame clones, though not all of them. The sample holds 130,000 or so clones; 88% are singletons and the top ten take more than 2.5%. This entry is derived from a study of control samples from healthy donors and cancer patients. Germline CDR1 reads SGDLS; CDR2 reads YYNGEE. Between the trimmed V and J ends, which lost 5 bases and 2 bases, there was a span of 14 bases. This CDR3 has 15 residues. This clonotype was sampled from a middle-aged man in good health. Sequenced material: blood. V gene TRBV9 combines with J gene TRBJ2-1; D may be TRBD2 (5 bases). The CDR3 nucleotides read TGTGCCAGCAGGTCATATGAGGGCGCCTACAATGAGCAGTTCTTC. Its protein product is CASRSYEGAYNEQFF.